This entry concerns a single T cell receptor (beta chain). This sample was taken from a study of T cell responses to AZD1222 COVID-19 vaccine. Profiled with immunoSEQ multiplex PCR; TCRdb holds only in-frame clones, not every one. The sample has approximately 120,000 clones; about 90% are singletons. CDR1 is SGHAT, CDR2 FQNNGV, per germline. CDR3 length: 11 residues. V gave up 5 bases and J gave up 7 bases, with 7 bases separating them. This TCR came from an adult in good health. The V gene is TRBV11-2, the J gene TRBJ2-3; D gene unclear. This material consisted of peripheral blood, taken on day 0 of AZD1222 vaccination. The CDR3 DNA reads as TGTGCCAGCAGCATAACATATACGCAGTATTTT. Its translation: CASSITYTQYF.